Each of the 27 T cell receptor beta chains below was sequenced from the same sample in a study of blood T cells in healthy people across ages. Using a J-beta primer mix together with a sample-barcoded 5' primer, a second PCR was run for about 7 to 12 cycles. TCRdb re-called the 5' RACE reads with MiXCR, one entry per CDR3 protein. In the table there are hundreds of thousands of distinct CDR3 sequences, roughly 60% of which are singletons. What was sequenced was blood. These receptor sequences come from a young man in good health.

This clonotype was observed a single time. The V and J genes are TRBV12-3 or TRBV12-4 and TRBJ2-5; D unclear. The V end was cut by 4 bases, the J end by 4 bases, with 13 bases between. The CDR3 contains 14 residues. In nucleotides, the CDR3 is TGTGCCAGCAGTTCCGCCAACAGAGGAGAGACCCAGTACTTC. It is translated as CASSSANRGETQYF.

V is TRBV29-1 and J is TRBJ2-3, with TRBD2 matching over 8 bases. The CDR3 has 12 amino acids. J gave up 4 bases and V 7 bases, and 4 bases lay outside the gene matches. The germline V gene encodes CDR1 SQVTM and CDR2 ANQGSEA. The CDR3 region is CSGREAADTQYF. CDR3 nucleotide sequence: TGCAGCGGGCGGGAGGCAGCAGATACGCAGTATTTT.

The chain recombines TRBV5-1 with TRBJ2-3; TRBD2 agrees at 12 bases. Per germline, CDR1 SGHRS and CDR2 YFSETQ. Losses at the gene ends were 6 bases for V and 3 bases for J; bases not matched to a gene: 2. This CDR3 spans 14 amino acids. The CDR3 coding sequence is TGCGCCAGCAATCTAGCGGGAGGGACAGATACGCAGTATTTT. Encoded protein: CASNLAGGTDTQYF. Variable domain in full (rest from reference TRBV5-1 and TRBJ2-3): KAGVTQTPRYLIKTRGQQVTLSCSPISGHRSVSWYQQTPGQGLQFLFEYFSETQRNKGNFPGRFSGRQFSNSRSEMNVSTLELGDSALYLCASNLAGGTDTQYFGPGTRLTVL.

For this clonotype: Its ends do not fully match the called genes, so a read error is possible. V and J are TRBV30 and TRBJ2-1, with D tentatively TRBD1 (6 bases). Germline V gene data show CDR1 as GTSNPN and CDR2 as SVGIG (reference sequence). The CDR3 sequence is 10 residues long. CDR3: CAWGVGGQFF. DNA for the CDR3: TGTGCCTGGGGTGTAGGGGGACAGTTCTTC.

In its sample, this clonotype was seen once. The chain employs TRBV7-3 and TRBJ2-5; unclear D gene. Looked up from germline, CDR1 is SGHTA and CDR2 is FQGTGA. This CDR3 has 15 amino acids. V was clipped by 0 bases and J by 3 bases, with 11 bases between them. The CDR3 protein is CASSLTPLPEETQYF. CDR3 sequence (DNA): TGTGCCAGCAGCTTAACTCCCCTTCCGGAAGAGACCCAGTACTTC.

This clonotype appeared a single time. The chain joins TRBV20-1 to TRBJ2-1; TRBD2 might be the D (6 bases). The J call may be wrong; the DNA end is better matched by TRBJ2-7. The CDR3 totals 14 residues. The germline gives CDR1 DFQATT, CDR2 SNEGSKA (reference sequence). The CDR3 here is CSARGLAYYNEQYF. CDR3 DNA: TGCAGTGCTAGAGGTCTAGCGTACTACAATGAGCAGTACTTC.

The chain is built from TRBV20-1 and TRBJ2-5; D possibly corresponds to TRBD1 (6 bases). The CDR3 is 15 amino acids. V lost 0 bases and J 0 bases, leaving 11 bases between the germline ends. Germline loops: CDR1 DFQATT, CDR2 SNEGSKA (reference sequence). CDR3: CSARDLSGDQETQYF. Written as DNA, the CDR3 is TGCAGTGCTAGAGATCTATCAGGGGACCAAGAGACCCAGTACTTC.

The genes are TRBV6-1 and TRBJ2-7, with a tentative D call TRBD2 (6 bases). The CDR3 has 15 residues. In germline, CDR1 is MNHNS, CDR2 SASEGT. Trimming shortened V by 7 bases and J by 3 bases, and 19 bases separated the two germline ends. CDR3 sequence reads: CASNPTRGIGYEQYF. For the CDR3, the DNA is TGTGCCAGCAACCCAACACGGGGGATCGGCTACGAGCAGTACTTC.

A word on this clonotype: Sequence at one end of the junction differs from germline and may be a read error. CDR3 DNA sequence: TGTGCCAGCAGCTTAGTGGCGGGATTGAAAACAGATATGCAGTATTTT. Translating it yields CASSLVAGLKTDMQYF. The chain recombines TRBV7-2 with TRBJ2-3; maybe TRBD2 (6 bases). The CDR3 is made up of 16 amino acids. CDR1 is SGHTA, CDR2 FQGNSA, per germline. The whole variable domain, remainder taken from reference TRBV7-2 and TRBJ2-3, is GAGVSQSPSNKVTEKGKDVELRCDPISGHTALYWYRQSLGQGLEFLIYFQGNSAPDKSGLPSDRFSAERTGGSVSTLTIQRTQQEDSAVYLCASSLVAGLKTDMQYFGPGTRLTVL.

The chain carries TRBV5-1 and TRBJ2-7; perhaps TRBD1 as D (5 bases). This CDR3 has 16 residues. V was trimmed by 4 bases and J by 1 base, leaving 18 bases between them. From germline, CDR1 is SGHRS and CDR2 YFSETQ. The CDR3 region has the DNA TGCGCCAGCAGCCGAGAACCCGACAGTGCGTCCTACGAGCAGTACTTC. This encodes CASSREPDSASYEQYF. Complete variable domain (other parts from reference TRBV5-1 and TRBJ2-7): KAGVTQTPRYLIKTRGQQVTLSCSPISGHRSVSWYQQTPGQGLQFLFEYFSETQRNKGNFPGRFSGRQFSNSRSEMNVSTLELGDSALYLCASSREPDSASYEQYFGPGTRLTVT.

This rearrangement joins TRBV27 to TRBJ2-3; TRBD1 matches at 8 bases. The CDR3 is 16 residues long. V lost 6 bases to trimming and J lost 2 bases; unmatched junction nucleotides: 10. CDR1 and CDR2 from the germline V gene are MNHEY and SMNVEV (reference sequence). The CDR3 DNA follows: TGTGCCAGCAGCCTGACAGGGGAAGGGAACACAGATACGCAGTATTTT. Residues: CASSLTGEGNTDTQYF.

The rearrangement links TRBV11-1 to TRBJ2-3; tentatively, D is TRBD2 (5 bases). V was shortened by 0 bases and J by 4 bases, with 11 bases between the two germline ends. Germline V lookup: CDR1 SGHAT, CDR2 FQDESV (reference sequence). This CDR3 has 15 amino acids. DNA for the CDR3: TGTGCCAGCAGCTTAGCTGACCGAGGGCCAGATACGCAGTATTTT. Translating gives CASSLADRGPDTQYF.

This clonotype was seen ten or more times. This chain connects TRBV29-1 to TRBJ2-1; D call uncertain. CDR1 and CDR2 from the germline V gene are SQVTM and ANQGSEA. This CDR3 region has 12 residues. Trimming stripped 7 bases from V and 1 base from J, with 8 bases between. The CDR3 region is CSARVSYNEQFF. CDR3 sequence (DNA): TGCAGCGCTAGGGTTTCCTACAATGAGCAGTTCTTC.

This chain uses TRBV4-2 with TRBJ1-5, with D possibly TRBD1 on 5 matching bases. CDR3 length: 15 residues. V was pared by 0 bases and J by 5 bases, with 11 bases between. The germline CDR1 and CDR2 sequences are LGHNA and YNFKEQ. In nucleotides, the CDR3 is TGTGCCAGCAGCCAAGATCTATGGGGGGATCAGCCCCAGCATTTT. It translates to CASSQDLWGDQPQHF.

The CDR3 DNA follows: TGTGCCAGCAGCTTTTCAACCAGCTATGGCTACACCTTC. Translating gives CASSFSTSYGYTF. The V and J genes are TRBV7-2 and TRBJ1-2, with D unclear. CDR3 length: 13 residues. Per germline, CDR1 SGHTA and CDR2 FQGNSA. V gave up 3 bases and J gave up 4 bases, with 9 bases separating them.

The rearrangement joins TRBV12-3 or TRBV12-4 to TRBJ2-5, with 8 bases matching TRBD2. V lost 3 bases and J lost 2; bases outside the gene matches: 8. The CDR3 extends over 16 amino acids. CDR3 loop: CASSFGGGGLQETQYF. The CDR3 DNA is TGTGCCAGCAGTTTTGGCGGCGGGGGGCTTCAAGAGACCCAGTACTTC.

To note about this clonotype: It may be a read error: a sequence one base away is much more abundant. The CDR3 region has the DNA TGTGCCAGCAACTTAGTGGGAGGAGGTGCCTACGAGCAGTACTTC. Protein product: CASNLVGGGAYEQYF. This sequence joins TRBV7-2 and TRBJ2-7; D might be TRBD2 (6 bases). The CDR3 is made up of 15 amino acids. Germline V gene lookup returns CDR1 SGHTA and CDR2 FQGNSA.

There are a few counts of this clonotype. The chain links TRBV20-1 to TRBJ2-2, with no clear D. CDR1 is DFQATT, CDR2 SNEGSKA, per germline (reference sequence). Trimming took 0 bases from V and 4 from J, leaving 18 bases between them. The CDR3 contains 17 residues. The CDR3 loop reads CSARDKVAIGTTGELFF. In nucleotides, the CDR3 is TGCAGTGCTAGAGATAAGGTAGCTATAGGAACCACCGGGGAGCTGTTTTTT.

This chain uses TRBV6-1 with TRBJ2-5, with a weak D call TRBD2 (6 bases). Germline V gene data show CDR1 as MNHNS and CDR2 as SASEGT. The CDR3 consists of 14 residues. V lost 5 bases, J lost 0 bases, and 10 bases lay in between. The CDR3 here is CASSQTSNQETQYF. The CDR3 bases are TGTGCCAGCAGTCAGACTAGTAACCAAGAGACCCAGTACTTC.

The rearrangement links TRBV21-1 to TRBJ2-5; the D call in the table, TRBD1, was not verified against the DNA. Matching the DNA end better, TRBJ2-7 makes the J call doubtful. TRBV21-1 is labeled a pseudogene. This CDR3 comprises 21 residues. The CDR3 spells CASSKGTKGQGISIRTGEQYF. The CDR3 DNA is TGTGCCAGCAGCAAAGGGACTAAGGGACAGGGAATTTCTATAAGGACCGGCGAGCAGTACTTC.

CDR3 coding DNA: TGTGCCAGCAGCCCTCGGCCCGAAAACATTCAGTACTTC. It is translated as CASSPRPENIQYF. The chain uses TRBV7-9 and TRBJ2-4, with no clear D. Germline V CDR1 and CDR2: SEHNR, FQNEAQ (reference sequence). V lost 5 bases and J 5 bases, leaving 10 bases between the germline ends. The CDR3 extends over 13 amino acids.

The V call is TRBV30, the J call TRBJ2-7; 9 bases fit TRBD1. Germline V CDR1 and CDR2: GTSNPN, SVGIG (reference sequence). The trim removed 1 base at V and 5 bases at J, leaving 3 bases unmatched. The CDR3 consists of 13 residues. CDR3: CAWSGDRGNEQYF. The CDR3 DNA follows: TGTGCCTGGAGTGGAGACAGGGGGAACGAGCAGTACTTC. The entire variable domain, with the rest obtained from reference TRBV30 and TRBJ2-7, is as follows: SQTIHQWPATLVQPVGSPLSLECTVEGTSNPNLYWYRQAAGRGLQLLFYSVGIGQISSEVPQNLSASRPQDRQFILSSKKLLLSDSGFYLCAWSGDRGNEQYFGPGTRLTVT.

The chain has TRBV6-5 and TRBJ1-2; TRBD1 might be the D (5 bases). Trimming took 9 bases from V and 0 from J, leaving 17 bases between them. This CDR3 comprises 15 residues. Germline CDR1 MNHEY, CDR2 SVGAGI. The CDR3, as DNA: TGTGCCAGTTCGCTCCAAGGGGAAGCTAACTATGGCTACACCTTC. Amino acids: CASSLQGEANYGYTF.

This chain uses TRBV7-2 with TRBJ2-1, with D uncertain. Trimming took 3 bases from V and 10 from J, leaving 7 bases between them. Germline CDR1 and CDR2: SGHTA and FQGNSA. This CDR3 has 11 amino acids. The CDR3 region has the DNA TGTGCCAGCAGCTTCTTGAGCGAGCAGTTCTTC. Translating it yields CASSFLSEQFF.

As concerns this clonotype: A much bigger clone sits one base away, suggesting this may be a read error. The CDR3 reads CASRFYAGGAYTQYF. In DNA form, the CDR3 reads TGTGCCAGCCGGTTCTACGCAGGGGGCGCTTACACGCAGTATTTT. V and J are TRBV6-6 and TRBJ2-3, with 8 bases matching TRBD1. Germline CDR1 and CDR2: MNHNY and SVGAGI (reference sequence). Trimming took 8 bases from V and 9 from J; bases not matched to a gene: 16. This CDR3 region has 15 residues.

The V and J genes are TRBV7-9 and TRBJ2-1; no clear D. CDR3 size: 11 residues. Germline V gene data show CDR1 as SEHNR and CDR2 as FQNEAQ (reference sequence). Deletions cut 5 bases from V and 9 bases from J, with 8 bases between. The CDR3 reads CASSGYVEQFF. The CDR3 DNA follows: TGTGCCAGCAGCGGGTATGTTGAGCAGTTCTTC. Together with reference TRBV7-9 and TRBJ2-1, the CDR3 gives the full variable domain: DTGVSQNPRHKITKRGQNVTFRCDPISEHNRLYWYRQTLGQGPEFLTYFQNEAQLEKSRLLSDRFSAERPKGSFSTLEIQRTEQGDSAMYLCASSGYVEQFFGPGTRLTVL.

The chain couples TRBV20-1 to TRBJ2-7, with D hard to call. The CDR3 is made up of 12 amino acids. From germline, CDR1 is DFQATT and CDR2 SNEGSKA (reference sequence). Trimming took off 7 bases at V and 5 bases at J, with 15 bases between the two ends. CDR3 loop: CSVGLLGNEQYF. DNA of the CDR3: TGCAGTGTCGGGCTCCTTGGGAACGAGCAGTACTTC.